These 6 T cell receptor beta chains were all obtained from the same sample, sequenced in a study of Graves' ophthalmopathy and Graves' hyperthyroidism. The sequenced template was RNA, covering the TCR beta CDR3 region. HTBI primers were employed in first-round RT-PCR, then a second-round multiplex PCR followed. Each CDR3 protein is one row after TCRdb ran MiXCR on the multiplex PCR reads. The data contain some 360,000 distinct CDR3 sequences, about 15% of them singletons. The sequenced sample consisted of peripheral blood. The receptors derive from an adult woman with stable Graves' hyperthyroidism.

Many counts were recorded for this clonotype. CDR3 nucleotide sequence: TGTGCCAGCAGGAGCTTGGACAGCGCGACTAGCGTTCTCTACGAGCAGTACTTC. Translation gives CASRSLDSATSVLYEQYF. The chain has TRBV28 and TRBJ2-7; 8 nucleotides agree with TRBD2. J lost 3 bases, V lost 6 bases, and 19 bases had no gene match. CDR1 is MDHEN and CDR2 is SYDVKM in the germline V gene. This CDR3 has 18 amino acids.

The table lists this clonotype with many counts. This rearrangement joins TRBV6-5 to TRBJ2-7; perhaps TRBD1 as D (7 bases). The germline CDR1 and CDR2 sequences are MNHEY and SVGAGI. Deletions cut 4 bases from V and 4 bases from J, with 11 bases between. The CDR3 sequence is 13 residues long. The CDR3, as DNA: TGTGCCAGCAGTTCCCAGGGGGGATACGAGCAGTACTTC. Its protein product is CASSSQGGYEQYF.

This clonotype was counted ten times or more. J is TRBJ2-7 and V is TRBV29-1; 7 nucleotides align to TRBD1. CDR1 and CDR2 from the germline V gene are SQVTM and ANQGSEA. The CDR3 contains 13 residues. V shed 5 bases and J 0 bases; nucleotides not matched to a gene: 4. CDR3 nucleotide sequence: TGCAGCGTTCGGACAGGAACCTCCTACGAGCAGTACTTC. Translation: CSVRTGTSYEQYF.

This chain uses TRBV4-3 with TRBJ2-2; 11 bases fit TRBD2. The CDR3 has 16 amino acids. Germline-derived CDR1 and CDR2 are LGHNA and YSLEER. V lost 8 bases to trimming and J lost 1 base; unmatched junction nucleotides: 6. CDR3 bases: TGCGCCAGCCAGAAAGGGACTAGCGGGAACACCGGGGAGCTGTTTTTT. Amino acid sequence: CASQKGTSGNTGELFF.

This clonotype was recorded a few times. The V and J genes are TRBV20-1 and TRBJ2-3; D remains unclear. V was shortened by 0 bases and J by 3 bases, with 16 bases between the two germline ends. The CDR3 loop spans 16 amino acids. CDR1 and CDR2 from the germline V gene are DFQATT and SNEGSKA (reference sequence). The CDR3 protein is CSARDPALPYTDTQYF. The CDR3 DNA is TGCAGTGCTAGAGATCCGGCTCTACCTTATACAGATACGCAGTATTTT.

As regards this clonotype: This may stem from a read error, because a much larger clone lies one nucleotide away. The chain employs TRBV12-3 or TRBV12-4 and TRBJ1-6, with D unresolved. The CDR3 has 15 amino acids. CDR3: CASSKTSSYNSHLHF. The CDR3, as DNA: TGTGCCAGCAGTAAGACGAGCTCCTATAATTCACACCTCCACTTT.